These 10 T cell receptor beta chains share one sample of origin, sequenced in a study of beta chain features in type 1 diabetes. Expressed TCRB transcripts were sequenced, since all the RNA that had been isolated was reverse transcribed. Here immunoSEQ multiplex PCR was the method, and the copy in TCRdb shows in-frame clones only, minus some. This repertoire shows hundreds of thousands of clones, 10% to 15% found once; its top ten account for more than 0.015%. Sequencing used naive CD4+ T cells from blood. The origin of the receptors is a man aged 18 to 35 in good health.

This sequence joins TRBV27 and TRBJ2-1; D is possibly TRBD2 (5 bases). Germline V gene data show CDR1 as MNHEY and CDR2 as SMNVEV (reference sequence). Trimming cost V 3 bases and J 0 bases, with 9 bases left between them. This CDR3 has 15 residues. This CDR3 is CASSFWRSSYNEQFF. Here the CDR3 DNA reads TGTGCCAGCAGTTTTTGGAGGAGCTCCTACAATGAGCAGTTCTTC.

This sequence joins TRBV7-2 and TRBJ2-5, with TRBD1 identical over 9 bases. CDR1 and CDR2 (germline): SGHTA, FQGNSA. This CDR3 is built from 15 residues. Unmatched junction bases numbered 7, after V lost 5 bases and J lost 3 bases. The CDR3 reads CASSHGTGFEETQYF. CDR3 sequence (DNA): TGTGCCAGCAGCCACGGGACAGGGTTTGAAGAGACCCAGTACTTC.

The V gene is TRBV30, the J gene TRBJ1-1, with D unresolved. Between the trimmed V and J ends, which lost 4 bases and 1 base, there was a span of 7 bases. The CDR3 is 12 amino acids. Germline V gives CDR1 GTSNPN, CDR2 SVGIG (reference sequence). CDR3 amino acids: CAWNPGNTEAFF. In DNA, the CDR3 is TGTGCCTGGAACCCCGGGAACACTGAAGCTTTCTTT. Full variable domain (remainder filled in from reference TRBV30 and TRBJ1-1): SQTIHQWPATLVQPVGSPLSLECTVEGTSNPNLYWYRQAAGRGLQLLFYSVGIGQISSEVPQNLSASRPQDRQFILSSKKLLLSDSGFYLCAWNPGNTEAFFGQGTRLTVV.

This clone turned up a few times. This chain links TRBV7-2 with TRBJ2-7, with 9 bases lining up with TRBD2. V dropped 4 bases and J dropped 3; count of bases not matched to a gene: 10. The CDR3 totals 16 residues. CDR1 is SGHTA, CDR2 FQGNSA, per germline. The DNA for the CDR3 is TGTGCCAGCAGCTCACCCAGCGGGGGGCTCGGCTACGAGCAGTACTTC. Translating it yields CASSSPSGGLGYEQYF.

This clone was picked up a small number of times. The chain links TRBV7-9 to TRBJ1-1, with 9 bases lining up with TRBD1. This CDR3 is 13 amino acids long. Germline values: CDR1 SEHNR, CDR2 FQNEAQ (reference sequence). The J segment lost 6 bases and the V segment lost 8 bases, leaving 7 bases of the junction unmatched. In DNA, the CDR3 is TGTGCCAGCGGCGGACAGGGGCAATCTGAAGCTTTCTTT. Protein: CASGGQGQSEAFF. The variable domain in full, completed from reference TRBV7-9 and TRBJ1-1, reads DTGVSQNPRHKITKRGQNVTFRCDPISEHNRLYWYRQTLGQGPEFLTYFQNEAQLEKSRLLSDRFSAERPKGSFSTLEIQRTEQGDSAMYLCASGGQGQSEAFFGQGTRLTVV.

This clone has a handful of counts. This rearrangement joins TRBV28 to TRBJ2-7; TRBD1 matches 9 bases. J gave up 6 bases and V 2 bases, and 2 bases lay outside the gene matches. This CDR3 region has 13 residues. Germline values: CDR1 MDHEN, CDR2 SYDVKM. The CDR3 nucleotides are TGTGCCAGCAGTTTACGACAGGGGGGCGAGCAGTACTTC. Translation: CASSLRQGGEQYF.

This clone occurred a few times. This chain links TRBV4-3 with TRBJ2-7; 7 nucleotides line up with TRBD1. The CDR3 spans 16 residues. The junction had 10 bases not matched to a gene; V was cut back by 4 bases and J by 1 base. Germline values: CDR1 LGHNA, CDR2 YSLEER. The CDR3 nucleotides are TGCGCCAGCAGCCCATCAAGAAAGACAGGGTCCTACGAGCAGTACTTC. Protein product: CASSPSRKTGSYEQYF.

In this sample, this clone turned up a few times. The V and J genes are TRBV18 and TRBJ2-1; 13 bases agree with TRBD2. Germline-derived CDR1 and CDR2 are KGHSH and LQKENI. J lost 0 bases, V lost 6 bases, and 5 bases had no gene match. The CDR3 consists of 17 residues. CDR3 residues: CASSQRTSGSSYNEQFF. CDR3 coding DNA: TGTGCCAGCTCGCAAAGGACTAGCGGGAGCTCCTACAATGAGCAGTTCTTC.

This clone has just a few counts. V is TRBV6-1 and J is TRBJ2-7; the D gene is possibly TRBD2 (6 bases). Germline CDR1 reads MNHNS; CDR2 reads SASEGT. V was pared by 1 base and J by 2 bases, with 18 bases between. CDR3 length equals 17 residues. The DNA for the CDR3 is TGTGCCAGCAGTGAAGTGGCGGGCGGGACGACCCCCTACGAGCAGTACTTC. Translating gives CASSEVAGGTTPYEQYF.

V is TRBV30 and J is TRBJ1-2; 7 nucleotides match TRBD1. The CDR3 totals 11 residues. Trimming removed 7 bases from V and 8 bases from J; junction bases left unmatched: 7. Germline V gives CDR1 GTSNPN, CDR2 SVGIG (reference sequence). The DNA of the CDR3 is TGTGCCTCCAGACAGGGTCGAGGCTACACCTTC. It encodes CASRQGRGYTF.